This passage covers 3 T cell receptor beta chains from one sample sequenced in a study of blood T cell repertoires in COVID-19. Sequenced by immunoSEQ multiplex PCR; TCRdb stores in-frame clones only, minus some. The table shows around 460,000 clones, with approximately 90% occurring only once. Sample: peripheral blood. The receptors stem from a man between 18 and 35 years old with COVID-19, enrolled during active disease.

This chain links TRBV5-1 with TRBJ1-1; a possible D gene is TRBD1 (6 bases). The CDR3 has 14 amino acids. The germline V and J ends were trimmed by 3 bases and 1 base, with 10 bases remaining between them. The germline V gene has CDR1 SGHRS and CDR2 YFSETQ. CDR3 in DNA: TGCGCCAGCAGCTCTCAGGGGAGGAACACTGAAGCTTTCTTT. Encoded protein: CASSSQGRNTEAFF.

The chain carries TRBV18 and TRBJ2-3; D possibly corresponds to TRBD2 (7 bases). The V gene's germline CDR1 is KGHSH and CDR2 LQKENI. The CDR3 has 15 residues. V dropped 6 bases and J dropped 4 bases, with 17 bases sitting between them. The CDR3, as DNA: TGTGCCAGCTCGGGCGGGGGCCACGGGGCAGATACGCAGTATTTT. Translation gives CASSGGGHGADTQYF. Looking up the rest from reference TRBV18 and TRBJ2-3 gives the full variable domain: NAGVMQNPRHLVRRRGQEARLRCSPMKGHSHVYWYRQLPEEGLKFMVYLQKENIIDESGMPKERFSAEFPKEGPSILRIQQVVRGDSAAYFCASSGGGHGADTQYFGPGTRLTVL.

The chain carries TRBV3-1 (or the pseudogene TRBV3-2) and TRBJ1-2; D might be TRBD1 (5 bases). CDR3 size: 17 residues. The germline gives CDR1 LGHDT, CDR2 YNNKEL (reference sequence). V lost 1 base, J lost 5 bases, and 20 bases lay in between. As DNA, the CDR3 is TGTGCCAGCAGCCAAGCGTATTTAACAGGTGCTCCTTATGGCTACACCTTC. Protein sequence: CASSQAYLTGAPYGYTF.